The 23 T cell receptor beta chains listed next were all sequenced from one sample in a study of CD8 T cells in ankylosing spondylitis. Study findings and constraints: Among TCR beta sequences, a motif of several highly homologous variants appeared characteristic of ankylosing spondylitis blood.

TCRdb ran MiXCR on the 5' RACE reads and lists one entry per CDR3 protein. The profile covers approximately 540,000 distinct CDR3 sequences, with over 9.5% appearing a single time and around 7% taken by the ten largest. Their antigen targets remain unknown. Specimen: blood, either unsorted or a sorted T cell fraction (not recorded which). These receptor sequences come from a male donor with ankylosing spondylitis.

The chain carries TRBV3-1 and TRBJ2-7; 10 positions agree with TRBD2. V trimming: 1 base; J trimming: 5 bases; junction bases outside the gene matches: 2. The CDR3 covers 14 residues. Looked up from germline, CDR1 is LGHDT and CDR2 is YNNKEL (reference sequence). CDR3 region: CASSQVGTSDEQYF. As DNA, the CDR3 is TGTGCCAGCAGCCAAGTCGGGACTAGCGACGAGCAGTACTTC.

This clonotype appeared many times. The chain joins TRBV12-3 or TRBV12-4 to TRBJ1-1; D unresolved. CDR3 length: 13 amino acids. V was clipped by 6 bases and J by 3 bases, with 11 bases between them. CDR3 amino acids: CASSRRWDTEAFF. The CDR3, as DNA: TGTGCCAGCAGCCGACGTTGGGACACTGAAGCTTTCTTT.

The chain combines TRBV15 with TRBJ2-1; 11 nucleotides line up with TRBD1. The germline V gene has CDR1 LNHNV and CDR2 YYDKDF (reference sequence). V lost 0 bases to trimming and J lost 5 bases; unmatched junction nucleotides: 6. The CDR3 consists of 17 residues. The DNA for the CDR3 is TGTGCCACCAGCAGAGATTGGGGACAGGGGGTCAACAATGAGCAGTTCTTC. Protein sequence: CATSRDWGQGVNNEQFF.

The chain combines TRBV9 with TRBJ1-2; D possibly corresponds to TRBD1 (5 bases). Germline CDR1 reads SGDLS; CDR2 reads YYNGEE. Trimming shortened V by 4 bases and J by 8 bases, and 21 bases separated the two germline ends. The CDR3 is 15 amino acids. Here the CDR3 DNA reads TGTGCCAGCAGCCTCGGAGCAGGGTCAACAAAGGGCTACACCTTC. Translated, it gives CASSLGAGSTKGYTF.

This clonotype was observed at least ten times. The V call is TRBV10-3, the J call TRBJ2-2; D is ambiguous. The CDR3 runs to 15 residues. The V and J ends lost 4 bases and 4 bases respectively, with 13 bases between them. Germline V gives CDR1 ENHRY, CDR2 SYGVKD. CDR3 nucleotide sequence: TGTGCCATCAGTGTTGACCGAATGGGCACCGGGGAGCTGTTTTTT. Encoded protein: CAISVDRMGTGELFF.

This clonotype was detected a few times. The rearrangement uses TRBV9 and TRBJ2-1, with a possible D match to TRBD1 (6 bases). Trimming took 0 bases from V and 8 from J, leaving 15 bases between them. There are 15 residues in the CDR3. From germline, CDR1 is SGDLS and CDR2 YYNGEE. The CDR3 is CASSVVGGRADEQFF. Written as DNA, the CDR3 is TGTGCCAGCAGCGTAGTTGGGGGCAGGGCCGATGAGCAGTTCTTC.

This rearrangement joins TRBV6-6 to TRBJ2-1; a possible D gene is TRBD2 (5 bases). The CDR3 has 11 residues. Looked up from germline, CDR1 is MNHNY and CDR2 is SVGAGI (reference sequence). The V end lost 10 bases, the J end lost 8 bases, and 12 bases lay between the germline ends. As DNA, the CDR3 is TGTGCCACAGAGGGTGTGGATGAGCAGTTCTTC. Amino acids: CATEGVDEQFF.

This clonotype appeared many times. CDR3 DNA: TGTGCCAGCAGTTATTATGGCGGGGGCACCACAGATACGCAGTATTTT. Its translation is CASSYYGGGTTDTQYF. The chain combines TRBV7-9 with TRBJ2-3; D possibly corresponds to TRBD2 (7 bases). Germline assignment: CDR1 SEHNR and CDR2 FQNEAQ (reference sequence). The V gene lost 6 bases and the J gene lost 2 bases, with 18 bases spanning the gap. The CDR3 runs to 16 residues. The variable domain in full, completed from reference TRBV7-9 and TRBJ2-3, reads DTGVSQNPRHKITKRGQNVTFRCDPISEHNRLYWYRQTLGQGPEFLTYFQNEAQLEKSRLLSDRFSAERPKGSFSTLEIQRTEQGDSAMYLCASSYYGGGTTDTQYFGPGTRLTVL.

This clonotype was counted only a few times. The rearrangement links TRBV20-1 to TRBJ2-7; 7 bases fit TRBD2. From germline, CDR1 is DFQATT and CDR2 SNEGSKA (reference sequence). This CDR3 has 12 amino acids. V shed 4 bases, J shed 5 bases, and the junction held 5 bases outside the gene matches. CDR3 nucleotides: TGCAGTGCTACTATAGCGGGCCACGAGCAGTACTTC. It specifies CSATIAGHEQYF.

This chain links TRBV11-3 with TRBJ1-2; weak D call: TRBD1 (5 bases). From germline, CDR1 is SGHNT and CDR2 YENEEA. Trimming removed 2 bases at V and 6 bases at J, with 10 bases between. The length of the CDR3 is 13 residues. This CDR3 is CASSLTGHNGYTF. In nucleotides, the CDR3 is TGTGCCAGCAGCTTAACAGGACACAATGGCTACACCTTC.

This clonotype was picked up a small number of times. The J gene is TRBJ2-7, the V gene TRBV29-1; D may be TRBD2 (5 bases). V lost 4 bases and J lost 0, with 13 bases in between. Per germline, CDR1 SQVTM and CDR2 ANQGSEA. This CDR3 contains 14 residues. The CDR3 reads CSVARRGSSYEQYF. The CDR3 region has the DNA TGCAGCGTTGCTCGCCGGGGAAGCTCCTACGAGCAGTACTTC.

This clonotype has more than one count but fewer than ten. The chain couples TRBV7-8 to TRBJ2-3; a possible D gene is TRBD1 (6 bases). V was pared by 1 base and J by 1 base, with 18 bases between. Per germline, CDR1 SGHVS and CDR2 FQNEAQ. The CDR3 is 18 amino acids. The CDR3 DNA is TGTGCCAGCAGCTTAGTAAAGAGAAGGACAGTCCGCACAGATACGCAGTATTTT. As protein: CASSLVKRRTVRTDTQYF.

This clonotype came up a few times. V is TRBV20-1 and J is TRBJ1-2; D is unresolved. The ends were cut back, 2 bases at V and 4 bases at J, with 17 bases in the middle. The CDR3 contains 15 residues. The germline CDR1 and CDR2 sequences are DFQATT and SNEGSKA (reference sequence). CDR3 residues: CSARMQSGSAYGYTF. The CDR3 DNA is TGCAGTGCTAGAATGCAGTCGGGCAGCGCCTATGGCTACACCTTC.

This CDR3 reads CASSDWGGPDTQYF. CDR3 coding DNA: TGTGCCAGCAGTGACTGGGGGGGCCCAGATACGCAGTATTTT. V gene TRBV25-1 combines with J gene TRBJ2-3; TRBD2 might be the D (7 bases). There are 14 residues in the CDR3. Germline CDR1 reads MGHDK; CDR2 reads SYGVNS. V lost 3 bases, J lost 4 bases, and 11 bases lay in between.

CDR3 sequence: CAISASRLAGTLYEQYV. The DNA for the CDR3 is TGTGCCATCAGTGCCAGTCGACTAGCGGGAACCCTATACGAGCAGTACGTC. The gene calls are TRBV10-3 and TRBJ2-7, with 11 bases identical to TRBD2. Unmatched junction bases numbered 12, after V lost 4 bases and J lost 4 bases. This CDR3 comprises 17 residues. The V gene's germline CDR1 is ENHRY and CDR2 SYGVKD.

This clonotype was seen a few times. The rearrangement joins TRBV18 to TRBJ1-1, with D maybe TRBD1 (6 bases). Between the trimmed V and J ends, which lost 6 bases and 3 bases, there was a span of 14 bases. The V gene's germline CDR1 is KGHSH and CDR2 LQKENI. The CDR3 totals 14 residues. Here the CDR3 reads CASSQEGGYTEAFF. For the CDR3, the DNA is TGTGCCAGCTCCCAAGAAGGGGGGTACACTGAAGCTTTCTTT.

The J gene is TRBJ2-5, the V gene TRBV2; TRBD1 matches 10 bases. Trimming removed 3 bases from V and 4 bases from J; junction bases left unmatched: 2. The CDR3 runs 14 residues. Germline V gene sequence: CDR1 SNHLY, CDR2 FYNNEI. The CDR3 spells CASSDWDRGETQYF. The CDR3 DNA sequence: TGTGCCAGCAGTGACTGGGACAGGGGAGAGACCCAGTACTTC.

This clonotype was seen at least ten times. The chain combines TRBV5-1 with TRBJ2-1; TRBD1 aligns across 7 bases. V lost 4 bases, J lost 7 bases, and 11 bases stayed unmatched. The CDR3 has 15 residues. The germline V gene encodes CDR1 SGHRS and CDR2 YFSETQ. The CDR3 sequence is CASSQGGSTSNEQFF. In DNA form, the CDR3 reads TGCGCCAGCAGCCAAGGGGGCTCCACTAGTAATGAGCAGTTCTTC.

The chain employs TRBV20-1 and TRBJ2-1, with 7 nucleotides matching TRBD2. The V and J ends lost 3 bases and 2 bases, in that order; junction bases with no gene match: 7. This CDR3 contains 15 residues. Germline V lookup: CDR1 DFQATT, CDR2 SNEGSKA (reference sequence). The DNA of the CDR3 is TGCAGTGCTAGCAAGAGGGCGGGAGCCTACAATGAGCAGTTCTTC. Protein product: CSASKRAGAYNEQFF.

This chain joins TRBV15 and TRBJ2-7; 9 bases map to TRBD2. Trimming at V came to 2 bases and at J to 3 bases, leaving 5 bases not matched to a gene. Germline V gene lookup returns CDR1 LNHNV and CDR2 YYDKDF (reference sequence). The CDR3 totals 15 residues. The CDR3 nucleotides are TGTGCCACCAGCAGACCAAGCGGGAGGATCTACGAGCAGTACTTC. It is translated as CATSRPSGRIYEQYF.

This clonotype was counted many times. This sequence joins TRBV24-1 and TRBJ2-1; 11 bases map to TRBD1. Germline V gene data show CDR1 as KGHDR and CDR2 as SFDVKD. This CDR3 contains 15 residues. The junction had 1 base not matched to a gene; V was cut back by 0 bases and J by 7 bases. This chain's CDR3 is CATSDLGQGANEQFF. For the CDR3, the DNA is TGTGCCACCAGTGATTTGGGACAGGGGGCGAATGAGCAGTTCTTC.

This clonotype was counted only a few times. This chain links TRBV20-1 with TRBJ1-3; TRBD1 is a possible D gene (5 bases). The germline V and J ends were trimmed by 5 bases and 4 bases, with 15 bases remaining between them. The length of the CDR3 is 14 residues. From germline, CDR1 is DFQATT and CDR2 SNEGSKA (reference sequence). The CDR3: CSAGGSGKGNTIYF. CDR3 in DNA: TGCAGTGCTGGGGGGTCAGGGAAAGGAAACACCATATATTTT.

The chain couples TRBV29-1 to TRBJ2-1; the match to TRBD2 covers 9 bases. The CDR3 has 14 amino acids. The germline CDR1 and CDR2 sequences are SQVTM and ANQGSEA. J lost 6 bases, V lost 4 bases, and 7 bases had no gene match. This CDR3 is CSVVGSGRLNEQFF. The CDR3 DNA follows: TGCAGCGTTGTGGGGAGCGGGAGGCTCAATGAGCAGTTCTTC.